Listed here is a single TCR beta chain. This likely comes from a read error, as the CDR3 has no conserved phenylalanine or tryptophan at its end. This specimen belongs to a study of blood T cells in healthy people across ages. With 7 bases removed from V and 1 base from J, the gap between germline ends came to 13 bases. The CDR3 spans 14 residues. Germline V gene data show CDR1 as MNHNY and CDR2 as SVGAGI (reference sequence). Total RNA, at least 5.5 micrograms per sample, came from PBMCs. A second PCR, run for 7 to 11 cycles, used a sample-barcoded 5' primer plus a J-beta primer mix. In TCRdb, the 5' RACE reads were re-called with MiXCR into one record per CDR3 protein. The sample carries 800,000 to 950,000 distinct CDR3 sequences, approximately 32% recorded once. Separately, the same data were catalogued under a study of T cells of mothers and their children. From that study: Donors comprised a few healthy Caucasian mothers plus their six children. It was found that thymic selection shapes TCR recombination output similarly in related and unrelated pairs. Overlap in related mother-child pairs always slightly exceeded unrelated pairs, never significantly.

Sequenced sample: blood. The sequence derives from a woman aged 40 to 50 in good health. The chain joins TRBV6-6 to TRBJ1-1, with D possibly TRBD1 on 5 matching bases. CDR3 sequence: CASNRDFSNTEAFV. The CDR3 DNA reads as TGTGCCAGCAATCGGGACTTTTCGAACACTGAAGCTTTCGTT.